The T cell receptor beta chain under discussion was sequenced for a study of cytomegalovirus exposure and HLA in healthy donors. About the research overall: Assignment to the Caucasian-associated ancestry cluster applied to approximately 80% of the approximately 360 genotyped donors.

Germline lookup yields CDR1 ENHRY and CDR2 SYGVKD. The CDR3 covers 14 residues. J gave up 7 bases and V 6 bases, and 3 bases lay outside the gene matches. This clone was observed a few times. Primers for the PCR totalled 60 Vbeta and 13 Jbeta. TCRdb's copy holds only in-frame clones and misses some; the assay was immunoSEQ multiplex PCR. The table records around 130,000 clones, 73% of them present only once. The chain uses TRBV10-3 and TRBJ2-1; 13 nucleotides agree with TRBD2. Source material: PBMCs. The receptor's source is a woman between 40 and 50 years old in good health and CMV-seropositive. This CDR3 reads CAIRQTSGGNEQFF. Here the CDR3 DNA reads TGTGCCATCAGACAGACTAGCGGGGGGAATGAGCAGTTCTTC.